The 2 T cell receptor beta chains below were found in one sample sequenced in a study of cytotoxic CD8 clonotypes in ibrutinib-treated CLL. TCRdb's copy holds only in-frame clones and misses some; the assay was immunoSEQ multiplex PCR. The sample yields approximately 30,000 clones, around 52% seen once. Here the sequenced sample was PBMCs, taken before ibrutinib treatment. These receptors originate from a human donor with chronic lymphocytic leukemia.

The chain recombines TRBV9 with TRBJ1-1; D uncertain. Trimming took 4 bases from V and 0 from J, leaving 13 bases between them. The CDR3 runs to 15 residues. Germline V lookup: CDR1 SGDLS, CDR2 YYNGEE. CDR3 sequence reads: CASSPSGDLNTEAFF. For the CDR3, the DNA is TGTGCCAGCAGCCCCAGCGGGGATTTGAACACTGAAGCTTTCTTT.

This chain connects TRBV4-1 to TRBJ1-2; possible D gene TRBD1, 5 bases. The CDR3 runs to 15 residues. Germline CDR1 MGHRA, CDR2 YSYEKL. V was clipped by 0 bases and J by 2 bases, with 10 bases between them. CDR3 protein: CASSQDGGGNYGYTF. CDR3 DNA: TGCGCCAGCAGCCAAGATGGGGGGGGAAACTATGGCTACACCTTC.